This entry describes one T cell receptor (beta chain). What it binds is unknown. The CDR3 totals 15 residues. Germline V gives CDR1 SGHTA, CDR2 FQGNSA. V lost 5 bases and J lost 2; bases outside the gene matches: 8. MiXCR was run by TCRdb on the 5' RACE reads, yielding one entry per CDR3 protein. The repertoire consists of 550,000 to 700,000 distinct CDR3 sequences, with around 17% occurring once and the leading ten covering around 12%. The data originate from a study of T-cell memory formation after mild COVID-19. Study conclusions and caveats: Chiefly within CM and EM were the contracting CD4+ clones; CD8+ ones were within EMRA.

This sequence originates from an adult woman who had mild COVID-19 (a few samples of this study predate the infection). Cell type and time point are not known. The gene calls are TRBV7-2 and TRBJ2-7; TRBD2 matches at 8 bases. Sequenced material: PBMCs or a T cell subset sorted from them (not recorded which). CDR3 residues: CASSRSGSMTYEQYF. Here the CDR3 DNA reads TGTGCCAGCAGCCGCAGCGGGAGCATGACCTACGAGCAGTACTTC.